This T cell receptor beta chain was captured in a study of blood T cell repertoires in COVID-19. Study at large: The cDNA or gDNA used as material had been derived from T cells, B-cell-depleted T cells, or PBMCs.

TCRdb's copy holds only in-frame clones and misses some; the assay was immunoSEQ multiplex PCR. The sample consists of more than 65,000 clones, roughly four fifths of them appearing once. This clone was seen a single time. Source material: peripheral blood. This TCR was sampled from a human donor in a cohort sampled during active COVID-19.

CDR3 region: CASSLGRGIGGTEAFF. In DNA form, the CDR3 reads TGTGCCAGCAGCTTAGGAAGGGGTATCGGTGGGACTGAAGCTTTCTTT. The J gene is TRBJ1-1, the V gene TRBV7-9; possible D gene TRBD1, 5 bases. This CDR3 has 16 amino acids. V lost 1 base to trimming and J lost 5 bases, with 17 bases between them. The germline gives CDR1 SEHNR, CDR2 FQNEAQ (reference sequence).